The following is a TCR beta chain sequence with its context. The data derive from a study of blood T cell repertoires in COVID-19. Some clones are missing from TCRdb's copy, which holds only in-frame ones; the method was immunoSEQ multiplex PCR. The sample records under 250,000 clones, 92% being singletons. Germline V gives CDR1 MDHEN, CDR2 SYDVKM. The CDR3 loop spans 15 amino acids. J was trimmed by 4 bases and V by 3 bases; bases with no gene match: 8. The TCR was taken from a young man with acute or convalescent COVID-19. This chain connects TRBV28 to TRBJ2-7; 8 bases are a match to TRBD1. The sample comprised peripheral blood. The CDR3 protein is CASSFRLQGAYEQYF. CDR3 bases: TGTGCCAGCAGTTTTCGCTTGCAGGGGGCGTACGAGCAGTACTTC.